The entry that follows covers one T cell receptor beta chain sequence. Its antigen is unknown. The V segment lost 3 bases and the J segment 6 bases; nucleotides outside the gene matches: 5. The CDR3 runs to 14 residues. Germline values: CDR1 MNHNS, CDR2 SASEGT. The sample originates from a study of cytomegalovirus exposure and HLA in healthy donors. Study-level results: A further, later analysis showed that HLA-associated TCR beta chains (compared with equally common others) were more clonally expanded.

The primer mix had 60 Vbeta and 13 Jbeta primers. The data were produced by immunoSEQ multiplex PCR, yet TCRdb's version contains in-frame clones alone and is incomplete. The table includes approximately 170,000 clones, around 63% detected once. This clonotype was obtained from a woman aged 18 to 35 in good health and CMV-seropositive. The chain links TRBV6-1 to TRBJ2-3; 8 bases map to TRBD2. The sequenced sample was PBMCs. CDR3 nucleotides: TGTGCCAGCAGTGATTTAGCGGGGCGGGATACGCAGTATTTT. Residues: CASSDLAGRDTQYF.